These 21 T cell receptor beta chains were all obtained from the same sample, sequenced in a study of CD8+ T cells in alopecia areata. Once RNA had been extracted, it was reverse transcribed into cDNA to act as the sequencing template. Only in-frame clones appear in the TCRdb table, and some are missing; sequencing was by immunoSEQ multiplex PCR. The sample comprises 200,000 to 250,000 clones, 35% to 40% of which are singletons, and around 0.48% rests with the top ten. Noted treatment: oral pan-JAK inhibitor, 5-10 mg twice daily. This material consisted of CD4+ T cells sorted from blood, taken between weeks 30 and 35, from a patient treated with tofacitinib. These receptors were taken from a human donor with alopecia areata.

This clone turned up a few times. CDR3 sequence reads: CASSTSRGRMELFF. The CDR3 nucleotides read TGTGCCAGCAGCACGTCCAGGGGGCGGATGGAACTGTTTTTT. The chain has TRBV7-9 and TRBJ1-4, with 8 bases fitting TRBD1. The germline V gene has CDR1 SEHNR and CDR2 FQNEAQ (reference sequence). V lost 5 bases, J lost 12 bases, and 11 bases stayed unmatched. The CDR3 spans 14 residues.

This clone was found a few times. The chain couples TRBV5-1 to TRBJ2-4, with unresolved D. V gave up 0 bases and J gave up 6 bases, with 10 bases separating them. This CDR3 spans 14 amino acids. Germline CDR1 is SGHRS and CDR2 is YFSETQ. The CDR3 spells CASSLEARGNIQYF. The CDR3 nucleotides are TGCGCCAGCAGCTTGGAGGCCAGAGGAAACATTCAGTACTTC.

This clone was seen a few times. This chain links TRBV7-6 with TRBJ2-4; D is uncertain. The CDR3 covers 15 residues. Trimming pared 5 bases from V and 2 bases from J, leaving 13 bases between. Germline loops: CDR1 SGHVS, CDR2 FNYEAQ. For the CDR3, the DNA is TGTGCCAGCAGCCCCGCGGCGAGCTCCAAAAACATTCAGTACTTC. This codes for CASSPAASSKNIQYF.

This clone was counted a few times. The chain employs TRBV19 and TRBJ1-2; D remains ambiguous. The CDR3 has 14 amino acids. The germline gives CDR1 LNHDA, CDR2 SQIVND (reference sequence). V was cut by 5 bases and J by 2 bases, with 12 bases left in between. CDR3 sequence reads: CASSAGSVNYGYTF. In DNA form, the CDR3 reads TGTGCCAGTAGTGCGGGATCTGTGAACTATGGCTACACCTTC.

This clone has ten or more counts. The chain combines TRBV6-6 with TRBJ2-7; the match to TRBD2 covers 8 bases. Germline CDR1 MNHNY, CDR2 SVGAGI (reference sequence). J gave up 5 bases and V 7 bases, and 16 bases lay outside the gene matches. This CDR3 has 16 amino acids. The CDR3 nucleotides read TGTGCCAGCAACCCCTTGGTTAGCGGGAAGATCGACGAGCAGTACTTC. Its protein product is CASNPLVSGKIDEQYF.

The chain couples TRBV5-1 to TRBJ2-7; 10 positions agree with TRBD2. V lost 0 bases, J lost 5 bases, and 5 bases stayed unmatched. In germline, CDR1 is SGHRS, CDR2 YFSETQ. The CDR3 contains 15 residues. CDR3 sequence (DNA): TGCGCCAGCAGCTTGGGAGCGGGAGGGCCCCACGAGCAGTACTTC. Amino acid sequence: CASSLGAGGPHEQYF.

V and J are TRBV18 and TRBJ2-7; weak D call: TRBD1 (6 bases). The CDR3 totals 14 residues. Per the germline V gene, CDR1 is KGHSH and CDR2 is LQKENI. V lost 3 bases to trimming and J lost 1 base, with 10 bases between them. In DNA, the CDR3 is TGTGCCAGCTCACCGGCCCAGGGGTCCTACGAGCAGTACTTC. As protein: CASSPAQGSYEQYF.

The rearrangement uses TRBV29-1 and TRBJ1-1; the D is unclear. Germline V gene sequence: CDR1 SQVTM, CDR2 ANQGSEA. Trimming shortened V by 6 bases and J by 10 bases, and 15 bases separated the two germline ends. The CDR3 spans 11 residues. The CDR3 DNA is TGCAGCGTAGTAGACCCTGATAGAGCTTTCTTT. It encodes CSVVDPDRAFF.

In its sample, this clone was seen a few times. CDR3 nucleotide sequence: TGCAGCGTTGAATCGCTGGGAAGCTCTGGGGCCAACGTCCTGACTTTC. Translation: CSVESLGSSGANVLTF. The chain is built from TRBV29-1 and TRBJ2-6; D unclear. Germline V gives CDR1 SQVTM, CDR2 ANQGSEA. Trimming took off 2 bases at V and 0 bases at J, with 11 bases between the two ends. The CDR3 is made up of 16 amino acids.

This clone turned up a few times. The V call is TRBV9, the J call TRBJ2-3, with 8 bases identical to TRBD1. Trimming cost V 4 bases and J 7 bases; bases outside gene matches: 8. The CDR3 runs 14 residues. Germline lookup yields CDR1 SGDLS and CDR2 YYNGEE. DNA of the CDR3: TGTGCCAGCAGCTATGGGACAGGTGTAAATACGCAGTATTTT. The encoded protein is CASSYGTGVNTQYF.

The rearrangement links TRBV11-2 to TRBJ2-7, with TRBD2 matching over 9 bases. CDR1 SGHAT and CDR2 FQNNGV come from the germline V gene. The CDR3 loop spans 14 amino acids. V lost 3 bases to trimming and J lost 7 bases; unmatched junction nucleotides: 7. This CDR3 is CASSFGGRAEEQYF. The CDR3 bases are TGTGCCAGCAGCTTTGGCGGGAGGGCCGAGGAGCAGTACTTC.

The table lists this clone with many counts. The CDR3 DNA reads TGTGCCAGCAGTGGGACTAGCGGGGGTTTTTTCAATGAGCAGTTCTTC. This translates into CASSGTSGGFFNEQFF. The V call is TRBV2, the J call TRBJ2-1, with 13 bases that match TRBD2. Per germline, CDR1 SNHLY and CDR2 FYNNEI. After removal of 4 bases from V and 6 bases from J, the junction contained 6 bases not matched to a gene. The CDR3 extends over 16 amino acids. Drawing the rest from reference TRBV2 and TRBJ2-1, the complete variable domain is EPEVTQTPSHQVTQMGQEVILRCVPISNHLYFYWYRQILGQKVEFLVSFYNNEISEKSEIFDDQFSVERPDGSNFTLKIRSTKLEDSAMYFCASSGTSGGFFNEQFFGPGTRLTVL.

The CDR3 sequence: CASSSDQMSKLFF. The CDR3 coding sequence is TGTGCCAGCAGCTCAGACCAGATGTCCAAACTGTTTTTT. The J gene is TRBJ1-4, the V gene TRBV7-8; D gene unclear. V gave up 4 bases and J gave up 11 bases, with 14 bases separating them. Per germline, CDR1 SGHVS and CDR2 FQNEAQ. The CDR3 has 13 residues.

The chain employs TRBV30 and TRBJ2-1, with D perhaps TRBD2 (6 bases). Trimming pared 1 base from V and 7 bases from J, leaving 11 bases between. CDR1 GTSNPN and CDR2 SVGIG come from the germline V gene (reference sequence). The CDR3 has 13 amino acids. CDR3 sequence (DNA): TGTGCCTGGAGTGCGACGGCGGGGAATGAGCAGTTCTTC. Protein: CAWSATAGNEQFF.

This clone has just a few counts. The chain carries TRBV7-9 and TRBJ2-1, with TRBD2 matching 8 bases. The ends lost 4 bases at V and 8 bases at J; junction bases unmatched: 16. Per germline, CDR1 SEHNR and CDR2 FQNEAQ (reference sequence). The CDR3 runs 17 residues. The CDR3 nucleotides read TGTGCCAGCAGCTCCGAGATGGGCGGGAGGCCGGGGGATGAGCAGTTCTTC. It codes for CASSSEMGGRPGDEQFF.

The J gene is TRBJ2-3, the V gene TRBV9; TRBD2 matches at 7 bases. Germline V gene lookup returns CDR1 SGDLS and CDR2 YYNGEE. This CDR3 region has 15 residues. J was trimmed by 6 bases and V by 0 bases; bases with no gene match: 7. CDR3 in amino acids: CASSVGQRGRDTQYF. The CDR3 DNA reads TGTGCCAGCAGCGTAGGTCAGCGGGGAAGGGATACGCAGTATTTT.

This clone came up a few times. V usage is TRBV29-1 and J usage is TRBJ2-2; D is perhaps TRBD1 (6 bases). Germline values: CDR1 SQVTM, CDR2 ANQGSEA. The CDR3 totals 14 residues. V lost 6 bases to trimming and J lost 3 bases, with 14 bases between them. The CDR3 reads CSVGMRQDTGELFF. CDR3 in DNA: TGCAGCGTCGGGATGAGACAGGACACCGGGGAGCTGTTTTTT.

This rearrangement joins TRBV5-1 to TRBJ2-7; 8 bases agree with TRBD1. Germline V CDR1 and CDR2: SGHRS, YFSETQ. V shed 5 bases, J shed 6 bases, and the junction held 10 bases outside the gene matches. CDR3 length: 14 amino acids. DNA of the CDR3: TGCGCCAGCAGGATGGACAGGGTGTCGTCCGAGCAGTACTTC. Its protein is CASRMDRVSSEQYF.

The rearrangement links TRBV5-1 to TRBJ2-7; 8 positions match TRBD1. Germline CDR1 and CDR2: SGHRS and YFSETQ. Germline trimming cut 4 bases from V and 2 bases from J; bases unmatched to any gene: 14. CDR3 size: 17 residues. CDR3 protein: CASSGNPPGTGAYEQYF. For the CDR3, the DNA is TGCGCCAGCAGCGGAAACCCGCCCGGGACAGGAGCCTACGAGCAGTACTTC.

The V gene is TRBV2, the J gene TRBJ1-1; weak D call: TRBD1 (6 bases). V was shortened by 6 bases and J by 1 base, with 12 bases between the two germline ends. Germline CDR1 reads SNHLY; CDR2 reads FYNNEI. The CDR3 is 14 residues long. CDR3 sequence: CASSPDRTNTEAFF. DNA for the CDR3: TGTGCCAGCAGCCCGGACAGAACGAACACTGAAGCTTTCTTT.

The chain has TRBV7-8 and TRBJ2-7; 7 bases are shared with TRBD1. Per the germline V gene, CDR1 is SGHVS and CDR2 is FQNEAQ. This CDR3 has 15 amino acids. V was pared by 2 bases and J by 2 bases, with 6 bases of the junction left unmatched. CDR3 loop: CASSLSGDRAYEQYF. As DNA, the CDR3 is TGTGCCAGCAGCTTAAGTGGTGACAGGGCCTACGAGCAGTACTTC.